A selection of T cell receptor beta chains follows, all from one sample in a study of blood T cell repertoires in COVID-19. Data came from immunoSEQ multiplex PCR; TCRdb stores just in-frame clones and leaves some out. The sample comprises roughly 260,000 clones, around 90% of which are singletons, and roughly 2% rests with the top ten. The sequencing sample was made of peripheral blood. Receptors originate from a woman in her fifties or sixties who had recovered from COVID-19. CDR3s include the opening cysteine and the closing phenylalanine or tryptophan. The order of the fields is CDR3 length, V gene, clone size, J gene, D gene, CDR3 DNA, CDR3 protein. The D gene is left open where the match is weak. The listing skips clone size in some rows; elsewhere it reads once, few, many or a size class.

length: 16
V: TRBV5-1
size: NA
J: TRBJ1-2
D: TRBD1
DNA: TGCGCCAGCAGCCCTGCCGGGACAGGGTCCGGAGATGGCTACACCTTC
CDR3: CASSPAGTGSGDGYTF

length: 15
V: TRBV7-9
size: NA
J: TRBJ2-1
D: NA
DNA: TGTGCCAGCAGCCCCAGGCAGGGGCAGTACAATGAGCAGTTCTTC
CDR3: CASSPRQGQYNEQFF

length: 16
V: TRBV4-3
size: NA
J: TRBJ1-2
D: NA
DNA: TGCGCCAGCAGCCAAGATGTAGAAAAGGGGAAACGTGGCTACACCTTC
CDR3: CASSQDVEKGKRGYTF

length: 15
V: TRBV7-2
size: NA
J: TRBJ1-4
D: NA
DNA: TGTGCCAGCAGCTCCTTACACGGGGGGGATGAAAAACTGTTTTTT
CDR3: CASSSLHGGDEKLFF

length: 14
V: TRBV28
size: NA
J: TRBJ1-1
D: NA
DNA: TGTGCCAGCAGTTTATGGGGAGGGAACACTGAAGCTTTCTTT
CDR3: CASSLWGGNTEAFF

length: 16
V: TRBV5-1
size: NA
J: TRBJ2-3
D: TRBD1
DNA: TGCGCCAGCAGCAGCCGCCGGGACAGCGTCACAGATACGCAGTATTTT
CDR3: CASSSRRDSVTDTQYF

length: 11
V: TRBV27
size: NA
J: TRBJ2-7
D: NA
DNA: TGTGCCAGCAGTTGGCGGGGCGAGCAGTACTTC
CDR3: CASSWRGEQYF

length: 13
V: TRBV20-1
size: NA
J: TRBJ1-3
D: NA
DNA: TGCAGTGCTAGTAGGAGGGCTGGAAACACCATATATTTT
CDR3: CSASRRAGNTIYF

length: 15
V: TRBV28
size: NA
J: TRBJ1-3
D: NA
DNA: TGTGCCAGCCGTGCACAGGGCTTCTCTGGAAACACCATATATTTT
CDR3: CASRAQGFSGNTIYF

length: 17
V: TRBV7-9
size: NA
J: TRBJ1-6
D: NA
DNA: TGTGCCAGCAGCTTAGGCGGTACAGGTGGTTATAATTCACCCCTCCACTTT
CDR3: CASSLGGTGGYNSPLHF

length: 13
V: TRBV20-1
size: NA
J: TRBJ2-1
D: TRBD2
DNA: TGCAGTGCTAGTTTTGCGGGAGTTAATGAGCAGTTCTTC
CDR3: CSASFAGVNEQFF

length: 14
V: TRBV7-2
size: NA
J: TRBJ2-1
D: NA
DNA: TGTGCCAGCAGCTATACCCGGGGAAACAATGAGCAGTTCTTC
CDR3: CASSYTRGNNEQFF

length: 12
V: TRBV6-5
size: few
J: TRBJ1-4
D: NA
DNA: TGTGCCAGCCGGAGGACTAATGAAAAACTGTTTTTT
CDR3: CASRRTNEKLFF

length: 14
V: TRBV18
size: NA
J: TRBJ1-1
D: NA
DNA: TGTGCCAGCTCACCGGGACACATGAACACTGAAGCTTTCTTT
CDR3: CASSPGHMNTEAFF

length: 13
V: TRBV9
size: NA
J: TRBJ2-2
D: NA
DNA: TGTGCCAGCAGCGTTACAGGGACCGGGGAGCTGTTTTTT
CDR3: CASSVTGTGELFF

length: 16
V: TRBV5-1
size: NA
J: TRBJ2-5
D: TRBD2
DNA: TGCGCCAGCAGCTTGAGACTAGCGGGGGTAAAAGAGACCCAGTACTTC
CDR3: CASSLRLAGVKETQYF

length: 17
V: TRBV9
size: NA
J: TRBJ2-1
D: NA
DNA: TGTGCCAGCAGCTACCGCGGGGCCCAGGGTCACTACAATGAGCAGTTCTTC
CDR3: CASSYRGAQGHYNEQFF